This T cell receptor beta chain was documented in a study of PD-1 blockade in classical Hodgkin lymphoma. Notes on the study in general: TCR diversity at baseline was reported to be reduced in newly diagnosed patients relative to healthy donors.

Profiling relied on immunoSEQ multiplex PCR, and the TCRdb table lists in-frame clones only, not all of them. The sample carries approximately 99,000 clones, roughly four fifths recorded once. Concerning this clone: Antigen specificity is unknown.

V dropped 5 bases and J dropped 0; count of bases not matched to a gene: 6. Germline V gene lookup returns CDR1 SGHTA and CDR2 FQGNSA. There are 17 residues in the CDR3. Brentuximab vedotin exposure varied, and every patient relapsed after autologous stem cell transplantation. The specimen comprised peripheral blood mononuclear cells (PBMCs), sampled before the second cycle of nivolumab. The receptor comes from a human donor with classical Hodgkin lymphoma. The chain carries TRBV7-2 and TRBJ2-7; 14 bases align to TRBD2. CDR3 coding DNA: TGTGCCAGCAGCCGACGACTAGCGGGAGGGAGCTCCTACGAGCAGTACTTC. It is translated as CASSRRLAGGSSYEQYF.